The clone carrying this TCR beta chain was seen repeatedly, ten times or more. Its antigen is unidentified. It was with a sample-barcoded 5' primer and a J-beta primer mix that a second PCR of roughly 7 to 12 cycles was run. No fewer than 3 million CDR3-containing paired-end reads came from each sample. In TCRdb, the 5' RACE reads were re-called with MiXCR into one record per CDR3 protein. The sample shows 850,000 or so distinct CDR3 sequences, around 26% of them seen only once. These data originate in a study of blood T cells in healthy people across ages. The people who gave samples were healthy Caucasians from Russia, aged 6 to 90. Trimming removed 6 bases from V and 6 bases from J, with 21 bases in between. CDR1 and CDR2 from the germline V gene are DFQATT and SNEGSKA (reference sequence). The CDR3 loop spans 14 amino acids. Broader study findings: Long-lived donors had more naive CD4+ cells and higher diversity than aged donors. TCR beta diversity correlated strongly with naive T cell percentage.

The V and J genes are TRBV20-1 and TRBJ2-7; tentatively, D is TRBD1 or TRBD2 (6 bases each). This sequence originates from a woman at least 80 years old in good health. Sequencing used blood. The CDR3 region is CSAPPRTVGGEQYF. The DNA of the CDR3 is TGCAGTGCCCCACCCCGGACAGTGGGGGGCGAGCAGTACTTC.